This section outlines one T cell receptor beta chain sequence together with its context. Its specificity is unknown. From the reads, TCRdb called clonotypes with MiXCR, one entry per CDR3 protein. There are over 300 distinct CDR3 sequences in the sample; 25% occur only once, and more than 25% lies in the top ten. The sample belongs to a study of liver allograft versus peripheral blood T cells. Overall study context: Comparative analysis was performed on T cell receptor repertoires from transplanted livers and from recipients' peripheral blood. The study's findings and limits: Repertoires found inside liver allografts reportedly differed from T cell receptor repertoires in peripheral blood.

Germline loops: CDR1 SGDLS, CDR2 YYNGEE. V gave up 0 bases and J gave up 0 bases, with 10 bases separating them. This CDR3 is 15 amino acids long. V and J are TRBV9 and TRBJ2-7, with no clear D. This receptor was identified in a human patient who had a liver transplant. Some of the T cells might come from the graft donor. The CDR3 DNA sequence: TGTGCCAGCAGCGTAGGGGCAGGATTCTCCTACGAGCAGTACTTC. It is translated as CASSVGAGFSYEQYF.